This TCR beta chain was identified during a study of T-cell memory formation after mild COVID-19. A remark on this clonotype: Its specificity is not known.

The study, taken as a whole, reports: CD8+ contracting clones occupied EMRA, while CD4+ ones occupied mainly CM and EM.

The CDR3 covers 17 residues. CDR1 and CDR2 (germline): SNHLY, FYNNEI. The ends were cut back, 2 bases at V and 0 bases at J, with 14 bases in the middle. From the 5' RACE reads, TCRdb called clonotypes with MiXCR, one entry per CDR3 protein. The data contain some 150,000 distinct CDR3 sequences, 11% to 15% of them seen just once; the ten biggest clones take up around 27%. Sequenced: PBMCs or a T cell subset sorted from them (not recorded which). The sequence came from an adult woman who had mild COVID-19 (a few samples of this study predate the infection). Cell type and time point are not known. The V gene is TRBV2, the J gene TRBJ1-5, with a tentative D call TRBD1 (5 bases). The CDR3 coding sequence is TGTGCCAGCAGTGAACTTTGGACACTGTATAGCAATCAGCCCCAGCATTTT. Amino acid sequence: CASSELWTLYSNQPQHF.